The 8 T cell receptor beta chains given below trace back to one sample, sequenced in a study of blood T cell repertoires in COVID-19. TCRdb's copy holds only in-frame clones and misses some; the assay was immunoSEQ multiplex PCR. The table records about 330,000 clones, 87% of them present only once. The sample was peripheral blood. The receptors were sampled from a man aged 25 to 40 with COVID-19, enrolled during active disease.

The gene calls are TRBV5-6 and TRBJ1-1; TRBD1 aligns across 7 bases. Germline assignment: CDR1 SGHDT and CDR2 YYEEEE. The CDR3 contains 13 residues. With V trimmed by 4 bases and J by 6 bases, 6 bases remained unmatched. CDR3 region: CASSQGVGAEAFF. CDR3 DNA sequence: TGTGCCAGCAGCCAGGGGGTCGGCGCTGAAGCTTTCTTT.

The chain combines TRBV27 with TRBJ2-7; 9 bases agree with TRBD2. The germline V gene encodes CDR1 MNHEY and CDR2 SMNVEV (reference sequence). The CDR3 loop spans 16 amino acids. J lost 2 bases, V lost 0 bases, and 5 bases had no gene match. The CDR3 region is CASSLSEKRGAYEQYF. DNA of the CDR3: TGTGCCAGCAGTTTATCGGAAAAGCGGGGGGCCTACGAGCAGTACTTC.

This clone was seen only a few times. The chain uses TRBV4-2 and TRBJ2-1; TRBD2 is a possible D gene (5 bases). This CDR3 is built from 15 residues. Trimming left V 1 base short and J 3 bases short, with 10 bases between. The germline V gene encodes CDR1 LGHNA and CDR2 YNFKEQ. CDR3 residues: CASSQGTGDYNEQFF. The CDR3 DNA reads as TGTGCCAGCAGCCAAGGGACCGGGGACTACAATGAGCAGTTCTTC.

The genes are TRBV24-1 and TRBJ2-3; 8 bases fit TRBD2. With V trimmed by 6 bases and J by 7 bases, 11 bases remained unmatched. The CDR3 runs to 15 residues. CDR1 is KGHDR and CDR2 is SFDVKD in the germline V gene. The CDR3 loop is CATSQSGGARYTQYF. The CDR3 bases are TGTGCCACCAGTCAAAGCGGGGGTGCCCGGTATACGCAGTATTTT.

V gene TRBV7-9 combines with J gene TRBJ1-1; D is undetermined. Germline assignment: CDR1 SEHNR and CDR2 FQNEAQ (reference sequence). The CDR3 contains 16 residues. The germline V and J ends were trimmed by 4 bases and 5 bases, with 20 bases remaining between them. The CDR3 sequence: CASSSTGVTSGTEAFF. CDR3 nucleotide sequence: TGTGCCAGCAGCTCGACCGGAGTAACTTCGGGTACTGAAGCTTTCTTT. Variable domain in full (rest from reference TRBV7-9 and TRBJ1-1): DTGVSQNPRHKITKRGQNVTFRCDPISEHNRLYWYRQTLGQGPEFLTYFQNEAQLEKSRLLSDRFSAERPKGSFSTLEIQRTEQGDSAMYLCASSSTGVTSGTEAFFGQGTRLTVV.

The table lists this clone with a count of one. DNA for the CDR3: TGTGCCAGCAGCCCCGGGACTCAACCTAGCAATCAGCCCCAGCATTTT. Translated, it gives CASSPGTQPSNQPQHF. The chain carries TRBV7-2 and TRBJ1-5, with D perhaps matching TRBD1 (5 bases). Trimming removed 5 bases from V and 0 bases from J, with 14 bases in between. Per the germline V gene, CDR1 is SGHTA and CDR2 is FQGNSA. The CDR3 consists of 16 residues.

The V call is TRBV20-1, the J call TRBJ1-1; D ambiguous. Per germline, CDR1 DFQATT and CDR2 SNEGSKA (reference sequence). Between the trimmed V and J ends, which lost 3 bases and 7 bases, there was a span of 9 bases. There are 11 residues in the CDR3. The CDR3: CSASRGFEAFF. In DNA, the CDR3 is TGCAGTGCTAGCAGAGGTTTTGAAGCTTTCTTT.

V is TRBV5-1 and J is TRBJ1-5; tentatively, D is TRBD1 (6 bases). The CDR3 has 14 amino acids. CDR1 is SGHRS, CDR2 YFSETQ, per germline. Deletions cut 4 bases from V and 3 bases from J, with 11 bases between. Written as DNA, the CDR3 is TGCGCCAGCAGCCCGGGGGGGCCCAATCAGCCCCAGCATTTT. This gives the protein CASSPGGPNQPQHF.